What follows are 8 T cell receptor beta chains derived from one specimen sequenced in a study of CD8 T cells in Susac syndrome. RNA amounts of about 0.5 to 1 ug underwent reverse transcription with random hexamers. TCRdb redid the calling of the immunoSEQ multiplex PCR reads with MiXCR, one entry per CDR3 protein. This sample has 150,000 or so distinct CDR3 sequences; roughly 94% occur once, and the top ten carry 0.14%. The sample was CD4+ T cells from PBMCs. The receptors shown here come from a human donor with Susac syndrome.

The chain employs TRBV5-1 and TRBJ2-1; the D gene is possibly TRBD1 (6 bases). Trimming stripped 4 bases from V and 4 bases from J, with 15 bases between. The CDR3 is 15 residues long. Germline assignment: CDR1 SGHRS and CDR2 YFSETQ. Written as DNA, the CDR3 is TGCGCCAGCAGCGAGCCCGGGACAATTTACAATGAGCAGTTCTTC. It specifies CASSEPGTIYNEQFF.

This chain uses TRBV20-1 with TRBJ2-2; 11 bases agree with TRBD2. J gave up 4 bases and V 8 bases, and 9 bases lay outside the gene matches. Germline V CDR1 and CDR2: DFQATT, SNEGSKA (reference sequence). The length of the CDR3 is 15 residues. CDR3 loop: CSSNPGLAATGELFF. CDR3 nucleotides: TGCAGTTCTAACCCGGGACTAGCGGCCACCGGGGAGCTGTTTTTT.

The chain carries TRBV20-1 and TRBJ2-1, with D possibly TRBD2 on 5 matching bases. V dropped 6 bases and J dropped 6 bases, with 21 bases sitting between them. The CDR3 runs 15 residues. CDR1 is DFQATT and CDR2 is SNEGSKA in the germline V gene (reference sequence). The DNA of the CDR3 is TGCAGTGCCACCCCCATTAGGGAGTACTTCAATGAGCAGTTCTTC. Protein product: CSATPIREYFNEQFF.

The rearrangement joins TRBV25-1 to TRBJ2-3; 7 nucleotides line up with TRBD2. After removal of 0 bases from V and 0 bases from J, the junction contained 9 bases not matched to a gene. The CDR3 extends over 18 amino acids. Looked up from germline, CDR1 is MGHDK and CDR2 is SYGVNS. The CDR3: CASSEYIGLEKSTDTQYF. The DNA of the CDR3 is TGTGCCAGCAGTGAATATATCGGACTAGAGAAAAGCACAGATACGCAGTATTTT.

The chain links TRBV10-3 to TRBJ2-1; either TRBD1 or TRBD2 may supply D (6 bases each). The CDR3 is made up of 13 amino acids. V lost 0 bases and J 15 bases, leaving 15 bases between the germline ends. Germline CDR1 and CDR2: ENHRY and SYGVKD. CDR3 bases: TGTGCCATCAGTGAGTCCGGGGGCGGGGTGTCGTTCTTC. It yields the protein CAISESGGGVSFF.

The chain has TRBV28 and TRBJ2-3; 7 bases are a match to TRBD2. J gave up 8 bases and V 1 base, and 9 bases lay outside the gene matches. The germline gives CDR1 MDHEN, CDR2 SYDVKM. The CDR3 has 15 residues. The CDR3 nucleotides are TGTGCCAGCAGTTTATCTGCGGACGGCGGGGGTACGCAGTATTTT. Translation gives CASSLSADGGGTQYF.

The gene calls are TRBV12-3 or TRBV12-4 and TRBJ1-5; no definite D call. The V and J ends lost 5 bases and 0 bases respectively, with 11 bases between them. The CDR3 extends over 15 amino acids. CDR3 sequence reads: CASSLRGNSNQPQHF. In nucleotides, the CDR3 is TGTGCCAGCAGTCTCCGCGGTAATAGCAATCAGCCCCAGCATTTT.

V and J are TRBV20-1 and TRBJ1-5, with TRBD1 as a possible D gene (6 bases). The CDR3 is made up of 14 amino acids. In germline, CDR1 is DFQATT, CDR2 SNEGSKA (reference sequence). V lost 5 bases to trimming and J lost 5 bases, with 16 bases between them. CDR3 in amino acids: CSAGSHRVDQPQHF. The CDR3 DNA sequence: TGCAGTGCTGGCAGCCACAGGGTGGATCAGCCCCAGCATTTT.